This TCR beta chain is drawn from a study of blood T cells in healthy people across ages. Per-sample yields of isolated PBMCs were at least 6 million. Study-level findings and limits: As naive T cell percentage varied, TCR beta diversity correlated strongly with it.

A sample-barcoded 5' primer and a J-beta primer mix were used in a second PCR of roughly 6 to 11 cycles. TCRdb used MiXCR to reprocess the 5' RACE reads, holding one entry per CDR3 protein. Of 750,000 to 1,000,000 distinct CDR3 sequences in the sample, 29% were seen once. The CDR3 covers 14 residues. Trimming pared 0 bases from V and 3 bases from J, leaving 10 bases between. Germline CDR1 reads SGDLS; CDR2 reads YYNGEE. This clonotype came up many times. No antigen is known for it. The data were also submitted as part of a second study, on T cells of mothers and their children. That work adds: Primer M1S, used in the second PCR, introduced sample barcodes and 2-4 random nucleotides.

V is TRBV9 and J is TRBJ2-7, with D uncertain. Sequencing was carried out using blood. This receptor was identified in a woman in her 40s in good health. CDR3: CASSVAAGYYEQYF. The CDR3 region has the DNA TGTGCCAGCAGCGTAGCGGCCGGCTACTACGAGCAGTACTTC.